Given below is one T cell receptor (beta chain) in context. The sample originates from a study of blood T cell repertoires in COVID-19. Overall study: Samples came from the United States, Italy and Spain, spanning acute and convalescent COVID-19. PBMCs, B-cell-depleted T cells, or T cells provided the cDNA or gDNA that made up the material.

In germline, CDR1 is SQVTM, CDR2 ANQGSEA. With 6 bases removed from V and 10 bases from J, the gap between germline ends came to 18 bases. This CDR3 contains 12 residues. Authors' analysis steps: Estimates of nucleated cell counts were drawn from the amplification of reference gene primers. The data were produced by immunoSEQ multiplex PCR, yet TCRdb's version contains in-frame clones alone and is incomplete. V, J and clone size reflect that table, while D and trimming were determined from the DNA. The sample contains 250,000 to 350,000 clones, about nine tenths of which appear only once. The V call is TRBV29-1, the J call TRBJ1-2, with D unresolved. The sequence came from a woman in her 50s who had recovered from COVID-19. The sequencing sample was made of peripheral blood. The CDR3 spells CSVGRVGMDYTF. As DNA, the CDR3 is TGCAGCGTGGGGAGGGTTGGTATGGACTACACCTTC.